This T cell receptor (beta chain) comes out of a study of T-cell reconstitution after alpha-beta-depleted transplantation in children. It was with unique molecular identifiers that the TCRbeta library was prepared. Via MiXCR, TCRdb re-called the PCR reads, giving one row per CDR3 protein. The sample carries about a million distinct CDR3 sequences, about 29% recorded once. The study's findings and limits: Reports say that about two months after transplant, the alpha-beta T cells came out of several hundred graft clones that had expanded.

Of note for this clonotype: Its antigen is unknown.

The CDR3 is 13 amino acids. V dropped 7 bases and J dropped 8; count of bases not matched to a gene: 9. CDR1 is SQVTM and CDR2 is ANQGSEA in the germline V gene. Here the sequenced sample was PBMCs, mostly from graft donor cells, taken 360 days after TCRalphabeta/CD19-depleted stem cell transplant. The clonotype was recovered from a boy under two years old who had a stem cell transplant for SCID, so the T cells may come from the graft donor. The chain uses TRBV29-1 and TRBJ2-1; 9 nucleotides align to TRBD2. DNA for the CDR3: TGCAGCGCAACCGGGACTAGCTCGGATGAGCAGTTCTTC. Its translation: CSATGTSSDEQFF.